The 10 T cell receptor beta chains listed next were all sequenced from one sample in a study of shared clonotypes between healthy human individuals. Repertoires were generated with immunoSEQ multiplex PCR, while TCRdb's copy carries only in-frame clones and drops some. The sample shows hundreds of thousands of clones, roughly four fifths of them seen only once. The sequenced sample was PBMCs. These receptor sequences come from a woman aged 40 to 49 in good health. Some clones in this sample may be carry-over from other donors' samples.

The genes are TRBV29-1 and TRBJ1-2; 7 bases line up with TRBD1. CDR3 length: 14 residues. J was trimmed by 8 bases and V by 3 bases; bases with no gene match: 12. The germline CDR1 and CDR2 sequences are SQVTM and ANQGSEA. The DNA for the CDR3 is TGCAGCGTTGAGACCTTCACAGGGGCTGGCGGCTACACCTTC. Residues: CSVETFTGAGGYTF.

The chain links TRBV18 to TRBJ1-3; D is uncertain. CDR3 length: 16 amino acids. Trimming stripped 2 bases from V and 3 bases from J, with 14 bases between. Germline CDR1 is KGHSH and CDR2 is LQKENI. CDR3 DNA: TGTGCCAGCTCACCAACCACAGCCGGGGTTGGAAACACCATATATTTT. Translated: CASSPTTAGVGNTIYF.

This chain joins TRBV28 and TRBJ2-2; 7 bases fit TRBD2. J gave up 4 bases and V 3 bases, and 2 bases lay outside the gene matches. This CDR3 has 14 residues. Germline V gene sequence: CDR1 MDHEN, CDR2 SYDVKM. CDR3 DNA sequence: TGTGCCAGCAGTTTTGGGGGGGTCACCGGGGAGCTGTTTTTT. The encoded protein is CASSFGGVTGELFF.

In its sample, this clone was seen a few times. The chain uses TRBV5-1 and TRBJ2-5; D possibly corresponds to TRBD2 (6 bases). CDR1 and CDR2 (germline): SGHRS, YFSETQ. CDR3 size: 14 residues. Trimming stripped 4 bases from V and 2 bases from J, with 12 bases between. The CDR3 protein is CASSPGEVQETQYF. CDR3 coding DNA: TGCGCCAGCAGCCCCGGGGAGGTTCAAGAGACCCAGTACTTC.

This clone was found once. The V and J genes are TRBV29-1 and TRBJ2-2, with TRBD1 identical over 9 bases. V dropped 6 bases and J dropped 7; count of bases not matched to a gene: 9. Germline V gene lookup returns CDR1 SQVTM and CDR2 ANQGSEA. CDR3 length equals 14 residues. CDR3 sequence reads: CSVAGTGFDGELFF. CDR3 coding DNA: TGCAGCGTAGCCGGGACAGGGTTCGACGGGGAGCTGTTTTTT.

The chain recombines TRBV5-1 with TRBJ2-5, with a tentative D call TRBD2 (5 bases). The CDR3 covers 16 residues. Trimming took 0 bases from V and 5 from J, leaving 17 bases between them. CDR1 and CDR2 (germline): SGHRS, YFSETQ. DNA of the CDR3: TGCGCCAGCAGCTTGGCCGTGGTCCCCCGGAGGGAGACCCAGTACTTC. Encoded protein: CASSLAVVPRRETQYF.

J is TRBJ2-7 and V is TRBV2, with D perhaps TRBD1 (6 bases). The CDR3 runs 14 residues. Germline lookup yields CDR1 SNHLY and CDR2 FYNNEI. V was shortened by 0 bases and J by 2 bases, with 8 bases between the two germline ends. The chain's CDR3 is CASSEAPGAYEQYF. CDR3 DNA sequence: TGTGCCAGCAGTGAAGCGCCAGGGGCCTACGAGCAGTACTTC.

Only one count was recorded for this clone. The chain's CDR3 is CASSVDSGQNDGGYTF. The CDR3 nucleotides are TGTGCCAGCAGCGTAGACTCCGGTCAGAATGACGGTGGCTACACCTTC. This chain uses TRBV9 with TRBJ1-2; no firm D call. Trimming took 0 bases from V and 7 from J, leaving 19 bases between them. Germline lookup yields CDR1 SGDLS and CDR2 YYNGEE. CDR3 length: 16 residues.

The chain's CDR3 is CASLGGGTEAFF. DNA for the CDR3: TGTGCCAGCTTAGGAGGGGGCACTGAAGCTTTCTTT. The chain couples TRBV7-9 to TRBJ1-1; a weak D match, TRBD1 (6 bases). The CDR3 is 12 residues long. CDR1 and CDR2 (germline): SEHNR, FQNEAQ (reference sequence). The ends were cut back, 8 bases at V and 4 bases at J, with 11 bases in the middle.

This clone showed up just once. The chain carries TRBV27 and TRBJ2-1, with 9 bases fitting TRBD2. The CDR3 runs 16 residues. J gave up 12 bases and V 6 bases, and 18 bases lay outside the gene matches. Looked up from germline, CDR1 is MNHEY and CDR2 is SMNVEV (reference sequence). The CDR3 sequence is CASSLEANLAGRRQFF. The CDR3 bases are TGTGCCAGCAGCCTCGAGGCGAACCTAGCGGGGAGGAGGCAGTTCTTC.